One sample yielded the 16 T cell receptor beta chains listed below, sequenced in a study of post-analysis software for immune sequencing data. Their antigens remain unidentified. Unique-molecular-identifier-tagged TCR beta cDNA libraries were used. TCRdb re-called the PCR reads through MiXCR, storing one row per CDR3 protein. The sample yields 650,000 to 900,000 distinct CDR3 sequences, around 42% seen once. Findings of the study overall: Controls showed lower frequencies than patients for roughly 5 TRBV segments, and TRBV5-6, TRBV5-1 and TRBV20-1 were among these.

What was sequenced was blood. The receptors here all came from a girl between 10 and 17 years old with multiple sclerosis.

V usage is TRBV29-1 and J usage is TRBJ2-1, with 7 bases fitting TRBD2. Germline-derived CDR1 and CDR2 are SQVTM and ANQGSEA. V shed 7 bases, J shed 9 bases, and the junction held 18 bases outside the gene matches. The CDR3 spans 15 residues. The CDR3 coding sequence is TGCAGCGCCGGCCCCGCGGGAGCCCATCTGGGTGAGCAGTTCTTC. Translation: CSAGPAGAHLGEQFF.

This chain uses TRBV10-3 with TRBJ1-2; D uncertain. There are 17 residues in the CDR3. Germline values: CDR1 ENHRY, CDR2 SYGVKD. V lost 4 bases to trimming and J lost 4 bases, with 22 bases between them. The CDR3 DNA is TGTGCCATCAGTGTGACGGACGGAGTTGGAGGATCCTATGGCTACACCTTC. Translated, it gives CAISVTDGVGGSYGYTF.

The chain has TRBV9 and TRBJ2-7, with D maybe TRBD1 (5 bases). Trimming pared 0 bases from V and 4 bases from J, leaving 11 bases between. The CDR3 totals 14 residues. CDR1 and CDR2 from the germline V gene are SGDLS and YYNGEE. The CDR3 loop reads CASSVGGSAYEQYF. CDR3 DNA sequence: TGTGCCAGCAGCGTAGGGGGCTCGGCGTACGAGCAGTACTTC.

This chain connects TRBV6-1 to TRBJ2-7; 11 bases are a match to TRBD2. Germline-derived CDR1 and CDR2 are MNHNS and SASEGT. With 1 base clipped from V and 4 bases from J, the junction kept 6 bases outside the gene matches. This CDR3 has 16 amino acids. As DNA, the CDR3 is TGTGCCAGCAGTGAAGGGGCTAGCGGGAGGTGGTACGAGCAGTACTTC. Its translation: CASSEGASGRWYEQYF.

This clonotype was recorded once. DNA of the CDR3: TGTGCCACCAGTGATTCTGGGACAGTTAACTATGGCTACACCTTC. Encoded protein: CATSDSGTVNYGYTF. The V gene is TRBV24-1, the J gene TRBJ1-2; 7 bases are shared with TRBD1. This CDR3 contains 15 residues. Germline loops: CDR1 KGHDR, CDR2 SFDVKD. V dropped 2 bases and J dropped 1; count of bases not matched to a gene: 3.

The chain is built from TRBV29-1 and TRBJ2-7; no reliable D call. Germline V gene sequence: CDR1 SQVTM, CDR2 ANQGSEA. The CDR3 runs to 17 residues. Trimming pared 1 base from V and 3 bases from J, leaving 22 bases between. The CDR3 protein is CSVEVPRGFGSRYEQYF. The CDR3 nucleotides are TGCAGCGTTGAAGTACCCCGTGGCTTTGGCAGTCGCTACGAGCAGTACTTC.

The V gene is TRBV2, the J gene TRBJ2-3; 8 bases map to TRBD1. The length of the CDR3 is 15 residues. Germline CDR1 SNHLY, CDR2 FYNNEI. The V gene end was trimmed by 8 bases and the J gene end by 2 bases; junction bases not matched to a gene: 9. CDR3 in amino acids: CASLPGTGVTDTQYF. The CDR3, as DNA: TGTGCCAGCCTTCCCGGGACAGGAGTCACAGATACGCAGTATTTT.

This chain connects TRBV5-1 to TRBJ1-2; TRBD1 matches 7 bases. The V gene end was trimmed by 0 bases and the J gene end by 0 bases; junction bases not matched to a gene: 2. The CDR3 loop spans 15 amino acids. The germline V gene encodes CDR1 SGHRS and CDR2 YFSETQ. This CDR3 reads CASSLVRGANYGYTF. In DNA, the CDR3 is TGCGCCAGCAGCTTGGTCAGGGGGGCTAACTATGGCTACACCTTC.

This clonotype was counted a few times. The rearrangement uses TRBV20-1 and TRBJ2-1; D possibly matches TRBD1 or TRBD2 (5 bases each). The V end lost 1 base, the J end lost 6 bases, and 19 bases lay between the germline ends. CDR3 length equals 16 residues. Germline lookup yields CDR1 DFQATT and CDR2 SNEGSKA (reference sequence). CDR3 nucleotides: TGCAGTGCTAGAGTCCCCTTTGGCCGGGGCCCCAATGAGCAGTTCTTC. It is translated as CSARVPFGRGPNEQFF.

This clonotype is a singleton in its sample. The rearrangement links TRBV28 to TRBJ1-4; possibly TRBD1 for D (5 bases). CDR3 size: 14 residues. CDR1 is MDHEN and CDR2 is SYDVKM in the germline V gene. V was clipped by 5 bases and J by 8 bases, with 15 bases between them. Written as DNA, the CDR3 is TGTGCCAGCAGTCCCGGGGGGGTTTGGGAAAAACTGTTTTTT. This gives the protein CASSPGGVWEKLFF.

V usage is TRBV15 and J usage is TRBJ1-5; unclear D gene. Deletions cut 3 bases from V and 5 bases from J, with 5 bases between. Germline V lookup: CDR1 LNHNV, CDR2 YYDKDF (reference sequence). The CDR3 totals 12 residues. The CDR3 protein is CATSSMYQPQHF. DNA for the CDR3: TGTGCCACCAGCAGCATGTATCAGCCCCAGCATTTT.

This clonotype was picked up one time. The chain has TRBV20-1 and TRBJ1-2; TRBD1 matches 7 bases. CDR1 is DFQATT, CDR2 SNEGSKA, per germline (reference sequence). V lost 1 base and J lost 8; bases outside the gene matches: 16. The CDR3 loop spans 16 amino acids. The CDR3: CSARALEIQGGNGYTF. CDR3 sequence (DNA): TGCAGTGCTAGAGCCCTAGAGATCCAGGGGGGAAACGGCTACACCTTC.

The chain carries TRBV28 and TRBJ1-5; perhaps TRBD1 as D (6 bases). Germline values: CDR1 MDHEN, CDR2 SYDVKM. V was shortened by 2 bases and J by 6 bases, with 17 bases between the two germline ends. The CDR3 sequence is 16 residues long. This CDR3 reads CASSLRPGADRQPQHF. The CDR3 DNA is TGTGCCAGCAGTTTAAGGCCAGGGGCGGATCGTCAGCCCCAGCATTTT.

The chain recombines TRBV27 with TRBJ1-6; TRBD1 matches 8 bases. CDR3 length: 14 residues. The junction had 5 bases not matched to a gene; V was cut back by 5 bases and J by 8 bases. Germline lookup yields CDR1 MNHEY and CDR2 SMNVEV (reference sequence). CDR3 protein: CASSAQGAYSPLHF. The CDR3, as DNA: TGTGCCAGCAGTGCGCAGGGGGCTTATTCACCCCTCCACTTT.

The chain combines TRBV27 with TRBJ2-1, with 15 bases lining up with TRBD2. The J segment lost 3 bases and the V segment lost 4 bases, leaving 4 bases of the junction unmatched. This CDR3 is 17 amino acids long. Looked up from germline, CDR1 is MNHEY and CDR2 is SMNVEV (reference sequence). The chain's CDR3 is CASSSGLAGGVYNEQFF. The CDR3 nucleotides are TGTGCCAGCAGTTCGGGACTAGCGGGAGGAGTCTACAATGAGCAGTTCTTC.

This chain connects TRBV28 to TRBJ2-3; 11 positions agree with TRBD2. In germline, CDR1 is MDHEN, CDR2 SYDVKM. Germline trimming cut 4 bases from V and 4 bases from J; bases unmatched to any gene: 10. The CDR3 is made up of 17 amino acids. As DNA, the CDR3 is TGTGCCAGCAGTTCGCTACTAGCGGGAGTTTTGGCAGATACGCAGTATTTT. It translates to CASSSLLAGVLADTQYF.